This T cell receptor (beta chain) was documented in a study of blood T cell repertoires in COVID-19. Study at large: Donors in the United States, Italy and Spain gave samples during acute or convalescent COVID-19.

Assay: immunoSEQ multiplex PCR; the TCRdb copy retains only in-frame clones and omits some. The table records roughly 190,000 clones, 80% to 85% of them present only once. The V end was cut by 4 bases, the J end by 3 bases, with 21 bases between. This CDR3 is built from 17 residues. The germline CDR1 and CDR2 sequences are SNHLY and FYNNEI. The TCR sequence derives from a woman aged 25 to 45 who had been exposed to COVID-19. Source material: PBMCs or T cells enriched from blood (not recorded which). The chain is built from TRBV2 and TRBJ1-2, with D unclear. The CDR3: CASSVFREVVQDYGYTF. CDR3 coding DNA: TGTGCCAGCAGTGTTTTTAGGGAGGTGGTCCAGGACTATGGCTACACCTTC.